This TCR beta chain was retrieved from a study of blood T cells in healthy people across ages. Turning to the study itself: Per two T cells, template switching captured roughly one barcoded beta molecule.

This clonotype has a handful of counts. Its specificity is unknown. Per germline, CDR1 MNHNS and CDR2 SASEGT. The CDR3 is made up of 17 amino acids. Study conclusions and caveats: Researchers report that TCR beta diversity correlated strongly with naive T cell percentage. Older age went with lower TCR beta diversity per million T cells, in a roughly linear way.

Primers used in a second PCR of roughly 7 to 12 cycles were a sample-barcoded 5' primer and a J-beta primer mix. Using its own MiXCR run on the 5' RACE reads, TCRdb lists one record per CDR3 protein. The sample includes about 780,000 distinct CDR3 sequences, more than 25% seen only once; the top ten take approximately 2.9%. These data also formed part of another study, on T cells of mothers and their children.

The material sequenced was blood. This clonotype was obtained from a boy between 10 and 17 years old in good health. This rearrangement joins TRBV6-1 to TRBJ2-5; 8 positions agree with TRBD1. The J call is doubtful: the DNA matches TRBJ2-1 better. The CDR3 protein is CASSDSLAGGQANEQFF. CDR3 sequence (DNA): TGTGCCAGCAGTGATTCCCTCGCAGGGGGACAGGCCAATGAGCAGTTCTTC.